Below, one TCR beta chain is given with its context. Its antigen is not known. Specified time point: pre-treatment sample, taken before nivolumab and TIL therapy. Stage 4 NSCLC adults joined between late 2017 and January 2020. The libraries were made with immunoSEQ v3. This table comes from immunoSEQ multiplex PCR, and its TCRdb copy is limited to in-frame clones, with some not included. Among 60,000 or so clones, under 75% were seen once, and the ten largest hold over 6.5%. These data come from a study of TIL therapy for anti-PD-1-resistant metastatic lung cancer. Study at large: Tumors were harvested before any PD-1/PD-L1 blockade. Median tumor mutation burden was about 1.5 mutations per megabase.

Study results and caveats: This highly selected cohort may not generalize to typical lung cancer patients.

With 2 bases removed from V and 11 bases from J, the gap between germline ends came to 9 bases. The CDR3 sequence is 11 residues long. Germline loops: CDR1 MNHNY, CDR2 SVGAGI (reference sequence). The clonotype comes from a person between 30 and 80 years old with non-small cell lung cancer. The chain carries TRBV6-6 and TRBJ1-1; D unresolved. The source material was blood, sampled at baseline. CDR3 in DNA: TGTGCCAGCAGTTACGGCCGGGCGGCTTTCTTT. As protein: CASSYGRAAFF.